This T cell receptor (beta chain) emerged from a study of blood T cell repertoires in COVID-19. Study-level background: COVID-19 samples, acute and convalescent, were from the United States, Italy and Spain.

The CDR3 length is 15 residues. CDR1 is SNHLY, CDR2 FYNNEI, per germline. Trimming took 2 bases from V and 2 from J, leaving 9 bases between them. The assay was immunoSEQ multiplex PCR, and TCRdb's table has in-frame clones only and misses some. This sample has about 300,000 clones; 80% to 95% occur once, and the top ten carry 2.2%. The receptor was derived from a woman aged 25 to 39 with COVID-19, enrolled during active disease. The sequenced sample was peripheral blood. The V and J genes are TRBV2 and TRBJ1-4, with no clear D. The CDR3 loop reads CASSEMGTTNEKLFF. The CDR3 DNA reads as TGTGCCAGCAGTGAAATGGGCACTACTAATGAAAAACTGTTTTTT. The full variable domain, its missing parts supplied by reference TRBV2 and TRBJ1-4, is EPEVTQTPSHQVTQMGQEVILRCVPISNHLYFYWYRQILGQKVEFLVSFYNNEISEKSEIFDDQFSVERPDGSNFTLKIRSTKLEDSAMYFCASSEMGTTNEKLFFGSGTQLSVL.